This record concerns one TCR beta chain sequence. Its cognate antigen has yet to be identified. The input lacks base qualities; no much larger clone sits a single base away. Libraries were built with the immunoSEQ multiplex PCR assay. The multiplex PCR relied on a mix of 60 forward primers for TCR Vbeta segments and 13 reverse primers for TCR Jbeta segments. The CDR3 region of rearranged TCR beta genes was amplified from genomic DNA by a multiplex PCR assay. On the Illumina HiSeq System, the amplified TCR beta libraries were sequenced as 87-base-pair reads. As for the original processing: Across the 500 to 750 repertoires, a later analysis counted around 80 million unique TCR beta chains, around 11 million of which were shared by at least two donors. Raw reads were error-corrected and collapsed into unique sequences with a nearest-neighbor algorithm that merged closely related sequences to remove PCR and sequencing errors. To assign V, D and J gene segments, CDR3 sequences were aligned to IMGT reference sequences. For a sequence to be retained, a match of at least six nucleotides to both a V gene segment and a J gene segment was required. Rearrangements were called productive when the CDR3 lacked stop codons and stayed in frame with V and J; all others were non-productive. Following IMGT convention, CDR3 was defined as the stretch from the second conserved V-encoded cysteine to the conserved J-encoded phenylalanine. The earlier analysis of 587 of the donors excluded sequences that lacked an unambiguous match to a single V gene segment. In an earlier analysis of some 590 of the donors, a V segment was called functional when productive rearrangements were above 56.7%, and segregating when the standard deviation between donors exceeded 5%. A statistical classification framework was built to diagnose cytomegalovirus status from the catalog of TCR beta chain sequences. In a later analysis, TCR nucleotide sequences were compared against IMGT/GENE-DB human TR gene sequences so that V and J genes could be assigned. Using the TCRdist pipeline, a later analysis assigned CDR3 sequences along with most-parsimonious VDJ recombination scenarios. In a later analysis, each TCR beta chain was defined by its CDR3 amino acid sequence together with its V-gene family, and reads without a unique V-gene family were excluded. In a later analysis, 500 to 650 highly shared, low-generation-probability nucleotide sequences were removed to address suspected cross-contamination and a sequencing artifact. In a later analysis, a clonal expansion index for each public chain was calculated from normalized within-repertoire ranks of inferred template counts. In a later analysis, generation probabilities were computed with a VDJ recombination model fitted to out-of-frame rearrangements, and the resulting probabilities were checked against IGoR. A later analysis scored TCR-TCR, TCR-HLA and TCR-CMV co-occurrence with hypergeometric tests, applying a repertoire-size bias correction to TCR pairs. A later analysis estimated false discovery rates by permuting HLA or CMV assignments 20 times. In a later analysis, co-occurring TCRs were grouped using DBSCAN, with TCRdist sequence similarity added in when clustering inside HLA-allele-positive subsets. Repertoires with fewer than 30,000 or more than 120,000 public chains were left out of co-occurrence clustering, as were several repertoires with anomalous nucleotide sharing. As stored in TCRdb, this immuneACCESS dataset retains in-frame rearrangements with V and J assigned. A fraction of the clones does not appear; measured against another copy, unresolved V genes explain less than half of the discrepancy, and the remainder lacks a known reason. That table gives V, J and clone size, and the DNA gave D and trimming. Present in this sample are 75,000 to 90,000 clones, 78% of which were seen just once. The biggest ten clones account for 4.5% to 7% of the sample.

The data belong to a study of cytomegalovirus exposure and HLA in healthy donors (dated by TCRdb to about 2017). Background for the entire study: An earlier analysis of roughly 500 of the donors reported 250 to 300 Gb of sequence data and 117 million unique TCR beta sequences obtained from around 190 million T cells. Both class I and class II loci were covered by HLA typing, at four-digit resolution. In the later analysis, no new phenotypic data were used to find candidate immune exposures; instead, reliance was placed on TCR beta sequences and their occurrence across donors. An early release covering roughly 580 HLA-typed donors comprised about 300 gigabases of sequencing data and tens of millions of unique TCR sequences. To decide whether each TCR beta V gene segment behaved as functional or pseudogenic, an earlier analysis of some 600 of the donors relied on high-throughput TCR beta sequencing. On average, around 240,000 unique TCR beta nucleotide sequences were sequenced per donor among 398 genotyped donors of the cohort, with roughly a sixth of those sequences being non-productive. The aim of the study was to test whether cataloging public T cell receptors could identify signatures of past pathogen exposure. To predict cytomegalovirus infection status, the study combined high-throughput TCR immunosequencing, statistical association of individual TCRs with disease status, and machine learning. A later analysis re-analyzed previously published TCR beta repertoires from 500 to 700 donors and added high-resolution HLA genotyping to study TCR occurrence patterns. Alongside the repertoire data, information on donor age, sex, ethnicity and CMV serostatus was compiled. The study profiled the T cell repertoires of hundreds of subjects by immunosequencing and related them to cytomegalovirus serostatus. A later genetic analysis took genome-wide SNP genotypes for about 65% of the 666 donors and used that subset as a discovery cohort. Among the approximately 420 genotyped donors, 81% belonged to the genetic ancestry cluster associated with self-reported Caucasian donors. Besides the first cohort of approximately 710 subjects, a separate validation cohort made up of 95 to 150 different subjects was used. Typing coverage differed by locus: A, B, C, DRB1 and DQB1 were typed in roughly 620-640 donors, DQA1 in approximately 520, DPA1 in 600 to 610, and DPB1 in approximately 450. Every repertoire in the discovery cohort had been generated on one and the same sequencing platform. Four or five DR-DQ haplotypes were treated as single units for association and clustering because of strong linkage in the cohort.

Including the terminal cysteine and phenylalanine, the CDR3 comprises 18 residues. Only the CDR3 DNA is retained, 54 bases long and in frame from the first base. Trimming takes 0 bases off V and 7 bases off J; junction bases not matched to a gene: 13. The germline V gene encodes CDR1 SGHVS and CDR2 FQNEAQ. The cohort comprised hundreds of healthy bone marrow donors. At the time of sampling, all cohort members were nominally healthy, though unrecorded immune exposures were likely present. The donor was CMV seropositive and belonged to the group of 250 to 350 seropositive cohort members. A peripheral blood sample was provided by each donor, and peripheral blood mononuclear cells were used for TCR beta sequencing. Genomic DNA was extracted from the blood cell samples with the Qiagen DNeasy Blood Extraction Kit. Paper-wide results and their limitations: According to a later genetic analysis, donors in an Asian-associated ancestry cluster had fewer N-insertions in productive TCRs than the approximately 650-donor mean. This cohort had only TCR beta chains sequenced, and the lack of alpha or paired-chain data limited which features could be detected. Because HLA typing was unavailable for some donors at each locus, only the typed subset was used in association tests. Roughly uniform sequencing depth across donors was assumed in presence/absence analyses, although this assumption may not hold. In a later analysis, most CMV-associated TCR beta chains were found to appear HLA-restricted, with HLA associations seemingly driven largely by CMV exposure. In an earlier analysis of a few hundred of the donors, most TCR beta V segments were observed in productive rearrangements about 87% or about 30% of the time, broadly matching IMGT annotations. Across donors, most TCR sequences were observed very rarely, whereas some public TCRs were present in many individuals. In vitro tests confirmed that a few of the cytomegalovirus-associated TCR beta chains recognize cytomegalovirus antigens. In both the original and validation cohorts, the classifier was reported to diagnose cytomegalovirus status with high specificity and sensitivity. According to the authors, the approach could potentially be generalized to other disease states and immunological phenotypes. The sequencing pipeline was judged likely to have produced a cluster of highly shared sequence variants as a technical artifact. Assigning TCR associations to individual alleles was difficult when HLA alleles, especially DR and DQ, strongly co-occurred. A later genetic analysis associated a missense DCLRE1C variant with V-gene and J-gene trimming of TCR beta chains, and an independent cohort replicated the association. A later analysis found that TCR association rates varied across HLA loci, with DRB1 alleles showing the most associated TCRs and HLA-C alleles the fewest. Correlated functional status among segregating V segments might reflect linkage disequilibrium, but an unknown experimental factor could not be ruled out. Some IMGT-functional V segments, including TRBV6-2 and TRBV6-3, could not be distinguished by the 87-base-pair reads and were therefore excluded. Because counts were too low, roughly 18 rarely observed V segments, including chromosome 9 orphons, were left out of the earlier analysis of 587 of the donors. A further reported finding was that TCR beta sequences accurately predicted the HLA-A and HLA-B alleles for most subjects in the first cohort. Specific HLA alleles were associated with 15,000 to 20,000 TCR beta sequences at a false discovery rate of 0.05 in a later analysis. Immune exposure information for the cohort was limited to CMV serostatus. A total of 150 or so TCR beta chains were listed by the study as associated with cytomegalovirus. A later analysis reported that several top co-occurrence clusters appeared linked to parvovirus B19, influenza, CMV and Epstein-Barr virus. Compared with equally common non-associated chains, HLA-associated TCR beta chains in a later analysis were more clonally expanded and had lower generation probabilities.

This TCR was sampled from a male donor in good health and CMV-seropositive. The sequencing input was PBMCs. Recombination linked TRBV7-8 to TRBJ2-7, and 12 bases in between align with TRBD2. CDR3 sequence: CASSLAAGRLAGVREQYF. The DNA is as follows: TGTGCCAGCAGCTTAGCAGCCGGGCGACTAGCGGGAGTTCGGGAGCAGTACTTC.